A selection of T cell receptor beta chains follows, all from one sample in a study of T cell changes during pregnancy in multiple sclerosis. Profiling relied on immunoSEQ multiplex PCR, and the TCRdb table lists in-frame clones only, not all of them. The table has tens of thousands of clones, 80% to 95% seen once. This specimen consisted of peripheral blood, obtained after pregnancy. The origin of the receptors is a female donor with multiple sclerosis, enrolled in a pregnancy study. The CDR3 runs from the conserved cysteine through the conserved F or W. The D gene is left open where the match is weak. Clone size, where shown, is once, few, many, or a class for clones that have expanded.

>TRBJ2-5|.|TRBV19|.
CATGLDRQETQYF
TGTGCCACGGGCCTCGACAGACAAGAGACCCAGTACTTC
>TRBJ2-7|.|TRBV20-1|.
CSARKQEQYF
TGCAGTGCTAGAAAACAGGAGCAGTACTTC
>TRBJ2-5|.|TRBV9|TRBD1
CASSVSLGGEETQYF
TGTGCCAGCAGCGTTTCTTTAGGGGGCGAGGAGACCCAGTACTTC
>TRBJ1-5|.|TRBV7-8|TRBD1
CASSLTGTGVNQPQHF
TGTGCCAGCAGCCTGACCGGGACAGGTGTAAATCAGCCCCAGCATTTT
>TRBJ2-7|.|TRBV19|.
CASSMDSYEQYF
TGTGCCAGTAGTATGGACAGCTACGAGCAGTACTTC
>TRBJ1-4|.|TRBV7-9|TRBD1
CASSLTVGTGTAEKLFF
TGTGCCAGCAGCTTAACAGTCGGGACAGGGACCGCTGAAAAACTGTTTTTT
>TRBJ2-5|.|TRBV2|.
CASGEGGRWETQYF
TGTGCCAGCGGGGAGGGGGGGCGCTGGGAGACCCAGTACTTC
>TRBJ1-2|.|TRBV5-1|TRBD1
CASSPQGDYGYTF
TGCGCCAGCAGCCCCCAGGGGGACTATGGCTACACCTTC
>TRBJ1-2|.|TRBV21-1|.
CASSIGQGYGYTF
TGTGCCAGCAGCATTGGACAGGGATATGGCTACACCTTC
>TRBJ1-1|.|TRBV7-3|.
CASSSIQGTEAFF
TGTGCCAGCAGCTCTATACAGGGAACTGAAGCTTTCTTT
>TRBJ1-2|.|TRBV5-6|TRBD1
CASRWDRVDYGYTF
TGTGCCAGCAGGTGGGACAGGGTCGACTATGGCTACACCTTC
>TRBJ2-1|.|TRBV7-9|TRBD2
CASSFSTLETSGGYNEQFF
TGTGCCAGCAGCTTTTCTACCCTGGAGACTAGCGGGGGCTACAATGAGCAGTTCTTC
>TRBJ2-1|once|TRBV7-6|.
CATPGVARSYNEQFF
TGTGCCACCCCCGGGGTGGCGCGCTCCTACAATGAGCAGTTCTTC
>TRBJ1-3|.|TRBV7-3|TRBD1
CASSLTGQFYSGNTIYF
TGTGCCAGCAGCTTAACGGGACAGTTTTACTCTGGAAACACCATATATTTT
>TRBJ2-2|.|TRBV5-4|.
CASSLAARDTGELFF
TGTGCCAGCAGCTTGGCGGCCCGGGACACCGGGGAGCTGTTTTTT
>TRBJ1-2|.|TRBV11-2|TRBD1
CASSLQPKPGQGKDYTF
TGTGCCAGCAGCTTACAGCCCAAACCGGGACAGGGGAAGGACTACACCTTC
>TRBJ2-5|.|TRBV7-3|TRBD2
CASSSGIAGGQETQYF
TGTGCCAGCAGCTCCGGGATAGCGGGGGGCCAAGAGACCCAGTACTTC
>TRBJ2-7|.|TRBV10-1|TRBD2
CASSEASGGYEQYF
TGCGCCAGCAGTGAGGCCAGCGGGGGGTACGAGCAGTACTTC
>TRBJ2-2|.|TRBV7-3|.
CASSLWAVGTSGELFF
TGTGCCAGCAGCTTATGGGCCGTCGGGACTTCCGGGGAGCTGTTTTTT
>TRBJ2-1|.|TRBV6-5|TRBD1
CASRPGQGNNEQFF
TGTGCCAGCAGACCGGGACAGGGTAACAATGAGCAGTTCTTC
>TRBJ2-7|.|TRBV6-5|.
CASRSYYEQYF
TGTGCCAGCAGGTCCTACTACGAGCAGTACTTC
>TRBJ2-1|.|TRBV2|TRBD2
CARGTSGGWYNEQFF
TGTGCCCGCGGGACTAGCGGGGGATGGTACAATGAGCAGTTCTTC
>TRBJ1-2|.|TRBV6-5|.
CASRGLDNGYTF
TGTGCCAGCAGGGGCCTTGATAATGGCTACACCTTC
>TRBJ1-4|.|TRBV18|TRBD1
CASSPTGGTTNEKLFF
TGTGCCAGCTCACCGACAGGGGGCACGACTAATGAAAAACTGTTTTTT
>TRBJ2-3|.|TRBV2|TRBD2
CASNLDRAGNSDTQYF
TGTGCCAGCAATCTCGACCGAGCGGGGAATTCAGATACGCAGTATTTT
>TRBJ1-1|.|TRBV2|TRBD1
CASSIGQGNTEAFF
TGTGCCAGCAGTATTGGACAGGGGAACACTGAAGCTTTCTTT
>TRBJ2-6|.|TRBV7-8|.
CASSSQMTASGANVLTF
TGTGCCAGCAGCTCACAGATGACAGCCTCTGGGGCCAACGTCCTGACTTTC
>TRBJ1-1|.|TRBV11-3|.
CASSHDSNTEAFF
TGTGCCAGCAGCCACGACAGTAACACTGAAGCTTTCTTT
>TRBJ2-7|.|TRBV27|TRBD2
CASSALAGLYEQYF
TGTGCCAGCAGTGCACTAGCGGGGCTCTACGAGCAGTACTTC
>TRBJ1-6|.|TRBV6-6|TRBD1
CASRLPTGPNSPLHF
TGTGCCAGCAGGCTCCCGACAGGGCCTAATTCACCCCTCCACTTT
>TRBJ2-1|.|TRBV11-2|TRBD2
CASSFGGGFLNEQFF
TGTGCCAGCAGCTTCGGGGGGGGTTTCCTCAATGAGCAGTTCTTC
>TRBJ2-7|.|TRBV11-2|TRBD2
CASSIRGGIYEQYF
TGTGCCAGCAGCATCCGCGGGGGGATCTACGAGCAGTACTTC
>TRBJ2-5|.|TRBV7-3|TRBD2
CASSSSGGGETQYF
TGTGCCAGCAGCTCCTCGGGGGGTGGGGAGACCCAGTACTTC
>TRBJ1-1|.|TRBV19|.
CASTGHSNTEAFF
TGTGCCAGTACGGGACACTCTAACACTGAAGCTTTCTTT
>TRBJ1-5|few|TRBV10-3|TRBD1
CAISGGQGASNQPQHF
TGTGCCATCAGTGGGGGACAGGGGGCAAGCAATCAGCCCCAGCATTTT
>TRBJ2-3|.|TRBV6-6|.
CASSQASSTDTQYF
TGTGCCAGCTCGCAAGCTTCTAGCACAGATACGCAGTATTTT
>TRBJ1-5|.|TRBV2|TRBD1
CASMRQRTGYSNQPQHF
TGTGCCAGCATGAGGCAACGGACAGGGTATAGCAATCAGCCCCAGCATTTT
>TRBJ2-5|once|TRBV2|TRBD2
CASSVGTSGGTQETQYF
TGTGCCAGCAGTGTCGGGACTAGCGGGGGGACCCAAGAGACCCAGTACTTC
>TRBJ2-4|once|TRBV4-1|.
CASSQVQVLNNIQYF
TGCGCCAGCAGCCAAGTTCAGGTCCTCAACAACATTCAGTACTTC
>TRBJ1-1|.|TRBV7-8|.
CASSLGANTEAFF
TGTGCCAGCAGCTTAGGGGCGAACACTGAAGCTTTCTTT
>TRBJ2-3|.|TRBV4-1|TRBD2
CASSQDVAGGYTDTQYF
TGCGCCAGCAGCCAAGATGTGGCGGGGGGGTACACAGATACGCAGTATTTT
>TRBJ1-1|.|TRBV5-6|TRBD1
CASSSGQGGDTEAFF
TGTGCCAGCAGCTCAGGACAGGGCGGCGACACTGAAGCTTTCTTT
>TRBJ1-2|.|TRBV5-4|.
CASSFQGLEGYTF
TGTGCCAGCAGCTTCCAGGGTTTAGAGGGCTACACCTTC
>TRBJ2-5|.|TRBV6-1|.
CASSRGEETQYF
TGTGCCAGCTCTCGGGGAGAAGAGACCCAGTACTTC
>TRBJ2-3|.|TRBV6-4|.
CASSERGEGADTQYF
TGTGCCAGCAGTGAGAGAGGAGAGGGGGCAGATACGCAGTATTTT
>TRBJ2-3|.|TRBV27|TRBD2
CASRPAGGPDTQYF
TGTGCCAGCAGGCCAGCGGGGGGGCCAGATACGCAGTATTTT
>TRBJ1-2|.|TRBV15|TRBD1
CATSRGDRGPYGYTF
TGTGCCACCAGCAGAGGGGACAGGGGCCCTTATGGCTACACCTTC
>TRBJ2-5|.|TRBV7-2|TRBD2
CASSLVAGGRETQYF
TGTGCCAGCAGCTTAGTGGCGGGGGGGCGCGAGACCCAGTACTTC
>TRBJ1-5|.|TRBV6-1|.
CASSGIGVKGQPQHF
TGTGCCAGCAGTGGAATCGGGGTTAAGGGTCAGCCCCAGCATTTT
>TRBJ1-1|once|TRBV6-5|.
CASSYNGLTEAFF
TGTGCCAGCAGTTACAACGGGTTAACTGAAGCTTTCTTT
>TRBJ1-1|.|TRBV7-9|.
CASSLARAGSEAFF
TGTGCCAGCAGCTTAGCGAGAGCGGGGTCTGAAGCTTTCTTT
>TRBJ1-5|once|TRBV28|.
CASRPSPGGKGQPQHF
TGTGCCAGCAGACCCTCCCCCGGGGGGAAGGGTCAGCCCCAGCATTTT
>TRBJ1-1|.|TRBV9|.
CASSVGAEAFF
TGTGCCAGCAGCGTAGGAGCTGAAGCTTTCTTT
>TRBJ1-6|.|TRBV5-1|.
CVSSDLGGANSPLHF
TGCGTCAGCAGCGACCTTGGGGGGGCCAATTCACCCCTCCACTTT
>TRBJ2-2|.|TRBV7-9|TRBD1
CASIRDRVTTGELFF
TGTGCCAGCATCCGGGACAGGGTGACCACCGGGGAGCTGTTTTTT
>TRBJ1-2|.|TRBV5-4|TRBD1
CASSLGRGTGGPHYGYTF
TGTGCCAGCAGCTTGGGTCGAGGGACAGGGGGCCCTCACTATGGCTACACCTTC
>TRBJ2-1|once|TRBV7-6|.
CASSLAFSSLATNEQFF
TGTGCCAGCAGCTTAGCGTTCTCGAGTCTAGCCACCAATGAGCAGTTCTTC
>TRBJ2-5|.|TRBV6-6|.
CASRLDSPETQYF
TGTGCCAGCAGACTGGACAGCCCAGAGACCCAGTACTTC
>TRBJ2-7|.|TRBV9|.
CASSVDPSREYEQYF
TGTGCCAGCAGCGTAGATCCTAGCAGAGAGTACGAGCAGTACTTC
>TRBJ1-1|.|TRBV19|.
CASSTRGSSAEAFF
TGTGCCAGTAGTACCCGCGGGAGTTCAGCTGAAGCTTTCTTT